The clone carrying this TCR beta chain has a single count. This entry comes from a study of neurological immune-mediated disorders. TCRdb re-called the 5' RACE reads with MiXCR, one entry per CDR3 protein. The sample lists roughly 100,000 distinct CDR3 sequences; 10% to 13% were seen once. The time point denotes: longitudinal time-point 3. The CDR3 runs 13 residues. Germline CDR1 and CDR2: SGHTA and FQGTGA. V was shortened by 1 base and J by 10 bases, with 13 bases between the two germline ends. Material for sequencing was PBMCs. The V gene is TRBV7-3, the J gene TRBJ1-1; perhaps TRBD1 as D (6 bases). The clonotype was recovered from a female donor with HTLV-1-associated myelopathy (HAM/TSP). The CDR3 protein is CASSLNRVNVAFF. The CDR3 DNA reads TGTGCCAGCAGCTTAAACAGGGTTAATGTAGCTTTCTTT.